The 14 T cell receptor beta chains presented below share a single source sample, sequenced in a study of early T cells in non-severe SARS-CoV-2 infection. TCRdb redid the calling of the 5' RACE reads with MiXCR, one entry per CDR3 protein. The profile shows about 83,000 distinct CDR3 sequences, about 10% of them singletons. This material consisted of whole blood, taken at baseline. The receptor source for this set is an adult who was a healthcare worker with PCR-confirmed SARS-CoV-2 infection or an uninfected control (not recorded which).

There are a few counts of this clonotype. The rearrangement uses TRBV5-4 and TRBJ2-7; 8 bases align to TRBD2. The CDR3 runs to 15 residues. V shed 5 bases and J 3 bases; nucleotides not matched to a gene: 10. Germline lookup yields CDR1 SGHNT and CDR2 YYREEE (reference sequence). The CDR3: CASSRGLAGSYEQYF. The CDR3 DNA reads as TGTGCCAGCAGTCGTGGCTTAGCGGGAAGCTACGAGCAGTACTTC.

In its sample, this clonotype was seen a few times. The rearrangement uses TRBV29-1 and TRBJ2-5; a weak D match, TRBD1 (5 bases). The CDR3 is 13 residues long. The V end lost 4 bases, the J end lost 2 bases, and 11 bases lay between the germline ends. CDR1 is SQVTM and CDR2 is ANQGSEA in the germline V gene. CDR3 loop: CSVGQTWQETQYF. The CDR3 bases are TGCAGCGTTGGACAGACCTGGCAAGAGACCCAGTACTTC.

The rearrangement links TRBV12-3 or TRBV12-4 to TRBJ2-1; D gene unclear. This CDR3 contains 12 residues. The V and J ends lost 3 bases and 6 bases respectively, with 6 bases between them. As DNA, the CDR3 is TGTGCCAGCAGTTTTCGAGGCAATGAGCAGTTCTTC. It specifies CASSFRGNEQFF.

This clonotype was recorded many times. The genes are TRBV5-1 and TRBJ2-5, with D hard to call. V dropped 3 bases and J dropped 7 bases, with 13 bases sitting between them. Per germline, CDR1 SGHRS and CDR2 YFSETQ. This CDR3 comprises 13 residues. CDR3 nucleotide sequence: TGCGCCAGCAGCTCTGAAGGTTTCGGGACCCAGTACTTC. This gives the protein CASSSEGFGTQYF. Full variable domain (remainder filled in from reference TRBV5-1 and TRBJ2-5): KAGVTQTPRYLIKTRGQQVTLSCSPISGHRSVSWYQQTPGQGLQFLFEYFSETQRNKGNFPGRFSGRQFSNSRSEMNVSTLELGDSALYLCASSSEGFGTQYFGPGTRLLVL.

This clonotype was observed at least ten times. The chain carries TRBV18 and TRBJ2-5; D is perhaps TRBD1 (6 bases). CDR1 and CDR2 (germline): KGHSH, LQKENI. V lost 4 bases to trimming and J lost 3 bases, with 12 bases between them. This CDR3 is built from 14 residues. The CDR3 loop reads CASSLLHREETQYF. The CDR3 coding sequence is TGTGCCAGCTCACTCCTCCACAGGGAAGAGACCCAGTACTTC.

The table lists this clonotype with a few counts. The rearrangement joins TRBV7-8 to TRBJ2-4; D is perhaps TRBD2 (5 bases). The V gene's germline CDR1 is SGHVS and CDR2 FQNEAQ. The length of the CDR3 is 17 residues. Trimming removed 2 bases from V and 3 bases from J, with 17 bases in between. The CDR3 DNA follows: TGTGCCAGCAGCTTAAGCGGAGGAGGATATGGCAAAAACATTCAGTACTTC. Its protein is CASSLSGGGYGKNIQYF.

This chain joins TRBV5-5 and TRBJ1-1; D remains unclear. Germline V CDR1 and CDR2: SGHKS, YYEKEE (reference sequence). Trimming shortened V by 0 bases and J by 1 base, and 13 bases separated the two germline ends. This CDR3 spans 16 amino acids. The CDR3 DNA reads TGTGCCAGCAGCTTGGGGCCCATGGGGAAGAACACTGAAGCTTTCTTT. It encodes CASSLGPMGKNTEAFF. The full variable domain, with the rest looked up from reference TRBV5-5 and TRBJ1-1, is DAGVTQSPTHLIKTRGQQVTLRCSPISGHKSVSWYQQVLGQGPQFIFQYYEKEERGRGNFPDRFSARQFPNYSSELNVNALLLGDSALYLCASSLGPMGKNTEAFFGQGTRLTVV.

This chain links TRBV7-9 with TRBJ1-6; D is uncertain. This CDR3 has 13 amino acids. Germline V lookup: CDR1 SEHNR, CDR2 FQNEAQ (reference sequence). The germline V and J ends were trimmed by 1 base and 10 bases, with 8 bases remaining between them. The DNA for the CDR3 is TGTGCCAGCAGCTTAGACGCGTACTCACCCCTCCACTTT. Protein product: CASSLDAYSPLHF.

The rearrangement joins TRBV11-2 to TRBJ2-7; tentative D call: TRBD2 (5 bases). V was shortened by 0 bases and J by 1 base, with 13 bases between the two germline ends. Looked up from germline, CDR1 is SGHAT and CDR2 is FQNNGV. CDR3 length: 16 amino acids. CDR3 sequence: CASSLDRRSRSYEQYF. The CDR3 coding sequence is TGTGCCAGCAGCTTAGATCGGAGGAGCCGGTCCTACGAGCAGTACTTC.

V and J are TRBV5-4 and TRBJ1-2; a possible D gene is TRBD1 (5 bases). The CDR3 loop spans 14 amino acids. Deletions cut 0 bases from V and 4 bases from J, with 10 bases between. The germline V gene has CDR1 SGHNT and CDR2 YYREEE (reference sequence). CDR3 loop: CASSLVGAGYGYTF. CDR3 coding DNA: TGTGCCAGCAGCTTGGTAGGGGCAGGCTATGGCTACACCTTC.

This clonotype has a handful of counts. The gene calls are TRBV7-9 and TRBJ2-7; possibly TRBD2 for D (5 bases). V was shortened by 5 bases and J by 2 bases, with 13 bases between the two germline ends. CDR1 and CDR2 from the germline V gene are SEHNR and FQNEAQ (reference sequence). The CDR3 totals 14 residues. CDR3 in amino acids: CASSPSSGTYEQYF. The CDR3 region has the DNA TGTGCCAGCAGCCCGTCGAGCGGAACCTACGAGCAGTACTTC.

This chain joins TRBV7-9 and TRBJ1-4; D call uncertain. With 4 bases removed from V and 2 bases from J, the gap between germline ends came to 8 bases. Germline CDR1 reads SEHNR; CDR2 reads FQNEAQ (reference sequence). The CDR3 contains 14 residues. CDR3 in DNA: TGTGCCAGCAGCTCCATTGCGACTAATGAAAAACTGTTTTTT. Encoded protein: CASSSIATNEKLFF.

This clonotype was picked up many times. The rearrangement joins TRBV20-1 to TRBJ1-5; maybe TRBD1 (5 bases). The CDR3 is 13 amino acids. The germline V gene has CDR1 DFQATT and CDR2 SNEGSKA (reference sequence). The V end was cut by 2 bases, the J end by 3 bases, with 8 bases between. The CDR3 region is CSARPGFNQPQHF. CDR3 DNA: TGCAGTGCTAGACCAGGGTTCAATCAGCCCCAGCATTTT.

This clonotype was recorded a few times. The chain links TRBV20-1 to TRBJ1-1, with 7 bases lining up with TRBD1. CDR1 is DFQATT and CDR2 is SNEGSKA in the germline V gene (reference sequence). The CDR3 consists of 16 residues. The junction had 8 bases not matched to a gene; V was cut back by 0 bases and J by 1 base. In DNA form, the CDR3 reads TGCAGTGCTAGAGATTGGGGAGGGGGCCAGAACACTGAAGCTTTCTTT. It codes for CSARDWGGGQNTEAFF.